This record concerns one T cell receptor beta chain sequence. The CDR3 is 15 amino acids. Trimming left V 2 bases short and J 6 bases short, with 13 bases between. Germline lookup yields CDR1 SGHVS and CDR2 FQNEAQ. This record comes from a study of blood T cell repertoires in COVID-19. Turning to the study itself: The cDNA or gDNA used as material had been derived from T cells, B-cell-depleted T cells, or PBMCs.

Participant age was roughly 18 to 90 years, and participants resided in 20 to 30 US areas. Here immunoSEQ multiplex PCR was the method, and the copy in TCRdb shows in-frame clones only, minus some. The profile shows fewer than 250,000 clones, 65% to 85% of them singletons. The source is a woman aged 30 to 39 who had been exposed to COVID-19. V gene TRBV7-8 combines with J gene TRBJ1-4, with D maybe TRBD1 (6 bases). Material for sequencing was PBMCs or T cells enriched from blood (not recorded which). CDR3 loop: CASSLTGPRDEKLFF. For the CDR3, the DNA is TGTGCCAGCAGCTTAACAGGGCCCAGGGATGAAAAACTGTTTTTT.